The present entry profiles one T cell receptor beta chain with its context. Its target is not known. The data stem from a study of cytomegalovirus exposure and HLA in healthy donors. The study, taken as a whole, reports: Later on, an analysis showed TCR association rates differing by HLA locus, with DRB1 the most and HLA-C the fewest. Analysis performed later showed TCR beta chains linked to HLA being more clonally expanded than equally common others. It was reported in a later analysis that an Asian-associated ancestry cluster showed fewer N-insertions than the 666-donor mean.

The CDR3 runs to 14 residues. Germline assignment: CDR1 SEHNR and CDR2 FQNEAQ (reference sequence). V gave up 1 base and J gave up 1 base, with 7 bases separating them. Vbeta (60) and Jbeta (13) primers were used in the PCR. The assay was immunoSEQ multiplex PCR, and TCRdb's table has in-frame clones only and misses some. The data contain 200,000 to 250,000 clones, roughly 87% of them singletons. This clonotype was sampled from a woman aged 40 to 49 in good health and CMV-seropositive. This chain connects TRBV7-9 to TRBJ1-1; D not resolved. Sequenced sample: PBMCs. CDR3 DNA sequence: TGTGCCAGCAGCTTAGGCGGGGAGAACACTGAAGCTTTCTTT. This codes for CASSLGGENTEAFF.